This passage covers 30 T cell receptor beta chains from one sample sequenced in a study of blood T cell repertoires in COVID-19. Clones were read by immunoSEQ multiplex PCR, and TCRdb kept only the in-frame ones, dropping some. The data hold some 130,000 clones, with about 89% observed a single time. Sequencing was performed on peripheral blood. These TCRs come from a man in his 60s with active or convalescent COVID-19.

V and J are TRBV7-9 and TRBJ2-2, with 9 bases that match TRBD1. V dropped 4 bases and J dropped 6; count of bases not matched to a gene: 9. From germline, CDR1 is SEHNR and CDR2 FQNEAQ (reference sequence). This CDR3 spans 16 amino acids. The chain's CDR3 is CASSSRDRDKAGELFF. DNA for the CDR3: TGTGCCAGCAGCTCCCGGGACAGGGATAAGGCCGGGGAGCTGTTTTTT.

The V and J genes are TRBV18 and TRBJ2-7; 9 bases are a match to TRBD1. Germline V gene data show CDR1 as KGHSH and CDR2 as LQKENI. After removal of 8 bases from V and 3 bases from J, the junction contained 11 bases not matched to a gene. The CDR3 sequence is 15 residues long. The CDR3 region has the DNA TGTGCCAGCACCGAACAGGGGGCGAAGGGCTACGAGCAGTACTTC. It codes for CASTEQGAKGYEQYF.

J is TRBJ2-1 and V is TRBV4-3; TRBD2 is a possible D gene (5 bases). This CDR3 spans 15 amino acids. Trimming took off 1 base at V and 7 bases at J, with 14 bases between the two ends. Germline assignment: CDR1 LGHNA and CDR2 YSLEER. The CDR3 is CASSQAGEGSNEQFF. The CDR3, as DNA: TGCGCCAGCAGCCAAGCCGGCGAGGGCTCAAATGAGCAGTTCTTC.

This clone has a single count. The genes are TRBV6-2 or TRBV6-3 and TRBJ1-2; D uncertain. The CDR3 is 15 residues long. CDR1 and CDR2 (germline): MNHEY, SVGEGT. V was trimmed by 4 bases and J by 9 bases, leaving 21 bases between them. CDR3 amino acids: CASSLHGRSEASYTF. CDR3 nucleotides: TGTGCCAGCAGTTTACACGGCCGGTCCGAGGCGAGCTACACCTTC.

CDR3 sequence: CASSPPTGTQHNQPQHF. The CDR3 DNA reads as TGTGCCAGCAGTCCCCCCACCGGGACACAGCACAATCAGCCCCAGCATTTT. The chain is built from TRBV28 and TRBJ1-5; D perhaps matches TRBD1 (6 bases). CDR1 is MDHEN and CDR2 is SYDVKM in the germline V gene. V was trimmed by 5 bases and J by 3 bases, leaving 20 bases between them. The length of the CDR3 is 17 residues.

This rearrangement joins TRBV2 to TRBJ2-5; maybe TRBD2 (7 bases). The V end lost 7 bases, the J end lost 2 bases, and 11 bases lay between the germline ends. This CDR3 comprises 13 residues. CDR1 is SNHLY, CDR2 FYNNEI, per germline. The CDR3 protein is CASKKGGQETQYF. As DNA, the CDR3 is TGTGCCAGCAAAAAGGGGGGGCAAGAGACCCAGTACTTC.

The V call is TRBV19, the J call TRBJ1-5; D is possibly TRBD1 (6 bases). This CDR3 region has 15 residues. V lost 5 bases and J lost 3, with 14 bases in between. The germline V gene encodes CDR1 LNHDA and CDR2 SQIVND (reference sequence). The CDR3 region is CASSPQGGPNQPQHF. CDR3 sequence (DNA): TGTGCCAGTAGTCCACAGGGAGGGCCCAATCAGCCCCAGCATTTT.

V gene TRBV18 combines with J gene TRBJ1-5; D gene uncertain. Germline V gene data show CDR1 as KGHSH and CDR2 as LQKENI. V lost 6 bases to trimming and J lost 6 bases, with 15 bases between them. The CDR3 has 14 residues. The CDR3 loop is CASSREGSGQPQHF. The CDR3 DNA sequence: TGTGCCAGCTCCCGTGAGGGAAGTGGTCAGCCCCAGCATTTT.

The count of this clone is one. J is TRBJ2-7 and V is TRBV5-1; 11 bases line up with TRBD2. CDR1 and CDR2 (germline): SGHRS, YFSETQ. This CDR3 spans 15 amino acids. The ends lost 2 bases at V and 0 bases at J; junction bases unmatched: 1. The CDR3: CASSFGTSGSYEQYF. DNA of the CDR3: TGCGCCAGCAGCTTTGGGACTAGCGGCTCCTACGAGCAGTACTTC.

CDR3 protein: CASSLNRGPGELFF. CDR3 DNA: TGTGCCAGCAGTTTGAACAGGGGGCCCGGGGAGCTGTTTTTT. V usage is TRBV6-5 and J usage is TRBJ2-2; 9 nucleotides align to TRBD1. This CDR3 spans 14 amino acids. Germline V CDR1 and CDR2: MNHEY, SVGAGI. V dropped 4 bases and J dropped 6; count of bases not matched to a gene: 3.

The CDR3 is CASSLYGTAPDNEQFF. The CDR3 DNA follows: TGTGCCAGCAGTTTATACGGGACAGCTCCCGACAATGAGCAGTTCTTC. This chain joins TRBV27 and TRBJ2-1, with 7 bases fitting TRBD1. Germline values: CDR1 MNHEY, CDR2 SMNVEV (reference sequence). J lost 5 bases, V lost 1 base, and 8 bases had no gene match. CDR3 length equals 16 residues.

This clone was counted once. The chain is built from TRBV18 and TRBJ1-1; TRBD1 matches 7 bases. Germline CDR1 and CDR2: KGHSH and LQKENI. This CDR3 has 16 amino acids. The trim removed 3 bases at V and 0 bases at J, leaving 7 bases unmatched. CDR3 sequence (DNA): TGTGCCAGCTCACCGGGACAGCAAGCGATGAACACTGAAGCTTTCTTT. Protein: CASSPGQQAMNTEAFF. Combining the CDR3 with reference TRBV18 and TRBJ1-1 gives the whole variable domain NAGVMQNPRHLVRRRGQEARLRCSPMKGHSHVYWYRQLPEEGLKFMVYLQKENIIDESGMPKERFSAEFPKEGPSILRIQQVVRGDSAAYFCASSPGQQAMNTEAFFGQGTRLTVV.

The chain uses TRBV28 and TRBJ1-4, with D maybe TRBD1 (6 bases). CDR3 length equals 13 residues. V was shortened by 8 bases and J by 8 bases, with 15 bases between the two germline ends. Germline V gene data show CDR1 as MDHEN and CDR2 as SYDVKM. CDR3 in amino acids: CASRRAGVEKLFF. The CDR3 DNA sequence: TGTGCCAGCCGCCGGGCAGGGGTAGAAAAACTGTTTTTT.

Worth noting for this clone: This is likely a read error, given that the CDR3 carries no conserved phenylalanine or tryptophan at its end. Because the CDR3's place on the DNA is in doubt, the DNA is left out and the CDR3 is given as listed by TCRdb. This chain connects TRBV6-1 to TRBJ2-3; no DNA check was done on the table's D call, TRBD2. The CDR3 spans 12 amino acids, including both terminal residues. Germline V gives CDR1 MNHNS, CDR2 SASEGT. CDR3: CASSDTLAAHVL.

This chain uses TRBV19 with TRBJ2-5; a possible D gene is TRBD2 (5 bases). CDR1 LNHDA and CDR2 SQIVND come from the germline V gene (reference sequence). The CDR3 runs to 15 residues. V dropped 7 bases and J dropped 9 bases, with 24 bases sitting between them. CDR3 sequence: CASTASRSQYEAQYF. The DNA of the CDR3 is TGTGCCAGTACCGCTAGCAGGAGTCAATACGAGGCCCAGTACTTC.

The rearrangement joins TRBV18 to TRBJ2-7; D gene unclear. V was cut by 2 bases and J by 2 bases, with 10 bases left in between. The germline V gene has CDR1 KGHSH and CDR2 LQKENI. This CDR3 is built from 14 residues. The CDR3 protein is CASSPVVQTYEQYF. The CDR3 DNA is TGTGCCAGCTCACCAGTGGTGCAGACCTACGAGCAGTACTTC.

Here the CDR3 DNA reads TGTGCCAGCAGTTTATTTTCCATGACTAGCGGGAGGGGCGATACGCAGTATTTT. Translated, it gives CASSLFSMTSGRGDTQYF. The gene calls are TRBV27 and TRBJ2-3; TRBD2 aligns across 14 bases. This CDR3 has 18 residues. CDR1 and CDR2 from the germline V gene are MNHEY and SMNVEV (reference sequence). V shed 1 base and J 6 bases; nucleotides not matched to a gene: 9.

The genes are TRBV7-6 and TRBJ2-1; 10 nucleotides agree with TRBD2. Looked up from germline, CDR1 is SGHVS and CDR2 is FNYEAQ. This CDR3 has 17 amino acids. With 2 bases clipped from V and 5 bases from J, the junction kept 9 bases outside the gene matches. CDR3 in amino acids: CASSLWVSGGANNEQFF. CDR3 bases: TGTGCCAGCAGCTTATGGGTCAGCGGGGGGGCTAACAATGAGCAGTTCTTC.

The V call is TRBV9, the J call TRBJ2-1; 9 nucleotides align to TRBD2. This CDR3 comprises 15 residues. Germline CDR1 is SGDLS and CDR2 is YYNGEE. J was trimmed by 9 bases and V by 9 bases; bases with no gene match: 16. CDR3 residues: CATQKFSGGLGEQFF. DNA of the CDR3: TGTGCCACCCAAAAATTTAGCGGGGGACTCGGTGAGCAGTTCTTC.

A remark on this clone: One junction end does not reproduce the germline sequence, and a read error may be involved. This chain connects TRBV24-1 to TRBJ2-3, with unresolved D. The length of the CDR3 is 13 residues. Looked up from germline, CDR1 is KGHDR and CDR2 is SFDVKD. The DNA for the CDR3 is TGTGCCACCAGTGACCCCATGTTAGATGCGCAGTATTTT. Protein: CATSDPMLDAQYF.

The chain joins TRBV10-3 to TRBJ2-2; D not resolved. Germline V gives CDR1 ENHRY, CDR2 SYGVKD. V lost 1 base and J lost 3, with 3 bases in between. The CDR3 length is 13 residues. This CDR3 reads CAISEYYTGELFF. Here the CDR3 DNA reads TGTGCCATCAGTGAGTACTACACCGGGGAGCTGTTTTTT.

The rearrangement uses TRBV2 and TRBJ1-2, with TRBD1 matching 8 bases. With 10 bases clipped from V and 6 bases from J, the junction kept 13 bases outside the gene matches. CDR1 is SNHLY and CDR2 is FYNNEI in the germline V gene. The CDR3 runs 14 residues. CDR3 region: CATGQEVKSHGYTF. In DNA form, the CDR3 reads TGTGCCACGGGACAGGAGGTAAAGAGCCATGGCTACACCTTC.

The gene calls are TRBV5-8 and TRBJ2-7, with D hard to call. V lost 4 bases and J lost 1, with 3 bases in between. CDR1 SGHTS and CDR2 YDEGEE come from the germline V gene. The CDR3 spans 11 residues. CDR3 nucleotides: TGTGCCAGCAGCATATCCTACGAGCAGTACTTC. Its translation is CASSISYEQYF.

The V call is TRBV4-1, the J call TRBJ2-3; 8 bases match TRBD2. This CDR3 is built from 16 residues. CDR1 is MGHRA and CDR2 is YSYEKL in the germline V gene. J was trimmed by 6 bases and V by 2 bases; bases with no gene match: 10. The CDR3 region has the DNA TGCGCCAGCAGCCAACAATCTAACCGGGAGGGGGATACGCAGTATTTT. It codes for CASSQQSNREGDTQYF.

The chain carries TRBV6-1 and TRBJ2-5, with D unresolved. Germline V gives CDR1 MNHNS, CDR2 SASEGT. The CDR3 is 14 residues long. The V end lost 2 bases, the J end lost 5 bases, and 12 bases lay between the germline ends. The DNA for the CDR3 is TGTGCCAGCAGTGAAAGCCTAATCTGGGAGACCCAGTACTTC. It is translated as CASSESLIWETQYF.

The rearrangement joins TRBV2 to TRBJ2-1; D is perhaps TRBD2 (5 bases). The germline V and J ends were trimmed by 7 bases and 8 bases, with 15 bases remaining between them. The CDR3 sequence is 13 residues long. The germline V gene has CDR1 SNHLY and CDR2 FYNNEI. The CDR3 DNA is TGTGCCAGCACCGAATCGGGGTACCATGAGCAGTTCTTC. This sequence encodes CASTESGYHEQFF.

The chain couples TRBV2 to TRBJ2-5; 11 bases map to TRBD2. The CDR3 is 15 residues long. J gave up 4 bases and V 1 base, and 2 bases lay outside the gene matches. Germline lookup yields CDR1 SNHLY and CDR2 FYNNEI. The CDR3, as DNA: TGTGCCAGCAGTGAAGGTACTAGCGGGAGAGAGACCCAGTACTTC. Amino acid sequence: CASSEGTSGRETQYF.

The chain carries TRBV30 and TRBJ1-6; 7 nucleotides align to TRBD1. J gave up 6 bases and V 3 bases, and 11 bases lay outside the gene matches. The CDR3 has 16 amino acids. Germline V gives CDR1 GTSNPN, CDR2 SVGIG (reference sequence). CDR3 protein: CAWRGRQGSGNSPLHF. CDR3 coding DNA: TGTGCCTGGAGGGGGAGACAGGGCTCCGGTAATTCACCCCTCCACTTT.

The V call is TRBV7-6, the J call TRBJ1-1; 7 bases align to TRBD1. Germline CDR1 reads SGHVS; CDR2 reads FNYEAQ. This CDR3 is built from 16 residues. V was pared by 1 base and J by 4 bases, with 9 bases of the junction left unmatched. This CDR3 reads CASSLGGSYRGTEAFF. Here the CDR3 DNA reads TGTGCCAGCAGCTTAGGGGGTAGTTACAGGGGCACTGAAGCTTTCTTT.

This clone showed up just a few times. This chain links TRBV28 with TRBJ2-7; D gene unclear. V lost 6 bases and J lost 3, with 9 bases in between. CDR3 length equals 12 residues. Germline CDR1 is MDHEN and CDR2 is SYDVKM. The CDR3 nucleotides read TGTGCCAGCAGCCGCAACAGCTACGAGCAGTACTTC. Its translation is CASSRNSYEQYF.